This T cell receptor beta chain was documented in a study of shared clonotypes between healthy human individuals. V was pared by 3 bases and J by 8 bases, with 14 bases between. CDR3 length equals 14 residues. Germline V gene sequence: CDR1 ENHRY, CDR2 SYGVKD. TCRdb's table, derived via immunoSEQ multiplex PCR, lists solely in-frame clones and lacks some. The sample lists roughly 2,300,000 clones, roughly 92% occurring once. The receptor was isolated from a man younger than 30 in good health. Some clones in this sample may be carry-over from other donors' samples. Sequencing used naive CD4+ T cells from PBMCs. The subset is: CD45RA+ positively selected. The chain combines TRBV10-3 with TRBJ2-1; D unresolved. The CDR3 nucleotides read TGTGCCATCAGTGACGGCGGTGACGTAGATGAGCAGTTCTTC. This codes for CAISDGGDVDEQFF.